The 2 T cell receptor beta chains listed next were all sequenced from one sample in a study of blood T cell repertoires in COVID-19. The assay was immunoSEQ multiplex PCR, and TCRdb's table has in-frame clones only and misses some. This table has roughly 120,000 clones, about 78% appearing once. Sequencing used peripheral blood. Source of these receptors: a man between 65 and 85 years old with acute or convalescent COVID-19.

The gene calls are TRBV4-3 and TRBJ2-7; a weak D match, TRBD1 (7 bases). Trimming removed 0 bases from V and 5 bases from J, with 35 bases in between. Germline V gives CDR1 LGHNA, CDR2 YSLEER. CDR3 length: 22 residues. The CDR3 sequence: CASSQDPPWRGRKAGPGNEQYF. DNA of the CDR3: TGCGCCAGCAGCCAAGATCCCCCATGGAGGGGGCGGAAAGCCGGTCCAGGGAACGAGCAGTACTTC.

The CDR3 loop is CASSSNRGSNTDTQYF. CDR3 in DNA: TGTGCCAGCAGTTCGAACAGGGGCTCTAACACAGATACGCAGTATTTT. The chain employs TRBV6-5 and TRBJ2-3; 7 bases are shared with TRBD1. V was pared by 4 bases and J by 2 bases, with 9 bases of the junction left unmatched. CDR3 size: 16 residues. Germline CDR1 and CDR2: MNHEY and SVGAGI.